The sequence of this T cell receptor (beta chain) was determined in a study of blood T cell repertoires in COVID-19. Study-level information: Specimens from acute and convalescent COVID-19 originated in the United States, Italy and Spain. PBMCs, B-cell-depleted T cells, or T cells were the source of the cDNA or gDNA that made up the material.

From germline, CDR1 is SGHDT and CDR2 YYEEEE. Deletions cut 4 bases from V and 4 bases from J, with 11 bases between. The CDR3 runs 13 residues. Original processing notes: Nucleated cell counts were estimated from reference gene primer amplification. This table comes from immunoSEQ multiplex PCR, and its TCRdb copy is limited to in-frame clones, with some not included. V and J calls and clone size are those listed in that table; D and trimming were worked out from the DNA. The sample lists around 200,000 clones, around 83% occurring once. This clonotype was sampled from a woman between 50 and 59 years old with acute or convalescent COVID-19. The chain recombines TRBV5-6 with TRBJ1-1; a possible D gene is TRBD1 (6 bases). The sequencing input was peripheral blood. The DNA for the CDR3 is TGTGCCAGCAGCCGCCGGGACATCACTGAAGCTTTCTTT. Translating gives CASSRRDITEAFF.